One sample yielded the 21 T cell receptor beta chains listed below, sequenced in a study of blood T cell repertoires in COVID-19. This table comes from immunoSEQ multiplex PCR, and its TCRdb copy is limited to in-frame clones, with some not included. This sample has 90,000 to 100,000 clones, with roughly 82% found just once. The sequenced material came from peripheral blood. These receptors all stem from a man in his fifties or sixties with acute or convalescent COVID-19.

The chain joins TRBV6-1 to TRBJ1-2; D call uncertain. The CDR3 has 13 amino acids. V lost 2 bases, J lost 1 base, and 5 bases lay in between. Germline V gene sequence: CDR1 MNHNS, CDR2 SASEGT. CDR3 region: CASSEQYNYGYTF. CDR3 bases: TGTGCCAGCAGTGAACAGTATAACTATGGCTACACCTTC.

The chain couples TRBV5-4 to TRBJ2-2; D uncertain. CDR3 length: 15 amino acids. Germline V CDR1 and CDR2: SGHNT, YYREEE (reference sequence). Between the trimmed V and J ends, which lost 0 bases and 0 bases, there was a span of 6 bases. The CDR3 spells CASSLVLANTGELFF. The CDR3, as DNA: TGTGCCAGCAGCTTGGTTCTAGCGAACACCGGGGAGCTGTTTTTT.

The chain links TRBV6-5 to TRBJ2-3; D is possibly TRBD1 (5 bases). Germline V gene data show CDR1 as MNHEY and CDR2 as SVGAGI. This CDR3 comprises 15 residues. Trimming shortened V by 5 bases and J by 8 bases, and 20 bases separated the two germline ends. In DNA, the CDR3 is TGTGCCAGCAGTCCTAGGGCCGACAGTTTGGGTACGCAGTATTTT. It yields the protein CASSPRADSLGTQYF.

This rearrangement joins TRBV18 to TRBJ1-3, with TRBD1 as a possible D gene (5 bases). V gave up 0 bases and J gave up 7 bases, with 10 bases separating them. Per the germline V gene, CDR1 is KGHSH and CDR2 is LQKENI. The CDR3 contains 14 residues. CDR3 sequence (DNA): TGTGCCAGCTCACCACCGGACATTACGAACACCATATATTTT. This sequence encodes CASSPPDITNTIYF.

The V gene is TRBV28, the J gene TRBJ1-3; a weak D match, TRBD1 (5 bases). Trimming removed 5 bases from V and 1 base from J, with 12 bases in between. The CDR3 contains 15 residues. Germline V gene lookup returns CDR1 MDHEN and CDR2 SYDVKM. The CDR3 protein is CASSQVRGSGNTIYF. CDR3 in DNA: TGTGCCAGCAGTCAGGTTAGGGGTTCTGGAAACACCATATATTTT.

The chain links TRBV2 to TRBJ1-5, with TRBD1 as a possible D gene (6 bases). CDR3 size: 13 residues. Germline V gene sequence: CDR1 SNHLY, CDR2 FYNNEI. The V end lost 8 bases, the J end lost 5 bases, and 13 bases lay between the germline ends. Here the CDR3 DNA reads TGTGCCAGCGGGCAGGGGTTCGATCAGCCCCAGCATTTT. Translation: CASGQGFDQPQHF. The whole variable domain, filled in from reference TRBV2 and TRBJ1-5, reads EPEVTQTPSHQVTQMGQEVILRCVPISNHLYFYWYRQILGQKVEFLVSFYNNEISEKSEIFDDQFSVERPDGSNFTLKIRSTKLEDSAMYFCASGQGFDQPQHFGDGTRLSIL.

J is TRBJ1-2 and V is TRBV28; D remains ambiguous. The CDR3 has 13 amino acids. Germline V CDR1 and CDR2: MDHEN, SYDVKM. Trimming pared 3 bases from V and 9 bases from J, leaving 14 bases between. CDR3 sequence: CASSFANRNSYTF. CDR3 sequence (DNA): TGTGCCAGCAGTTTTGCCAACAGAAACAGCTACACCTTC.

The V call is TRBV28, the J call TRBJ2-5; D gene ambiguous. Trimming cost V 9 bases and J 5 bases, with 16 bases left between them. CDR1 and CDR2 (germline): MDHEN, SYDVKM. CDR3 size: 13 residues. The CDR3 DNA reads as TGTGCCAGTTTGGATTCGAGGAAGGAGACCCAGTACTTC. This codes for CASLDSRKETQYF.

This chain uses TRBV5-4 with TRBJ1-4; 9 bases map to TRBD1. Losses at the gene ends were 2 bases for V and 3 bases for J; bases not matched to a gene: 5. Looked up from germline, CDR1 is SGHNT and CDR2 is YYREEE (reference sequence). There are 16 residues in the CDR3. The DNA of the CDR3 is TGTGCCAGCAGCTTAAGACAGGGGGGAGCTAATGAAAAACTGTTTTTT. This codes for CASSLRQGGANEKLFF.

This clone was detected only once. CDR3 loop: CASSQPDRDKNIQYF. The CDR3, as DNA: TGTGCCAGCAGCCAACCCGACAGGGACAAAAACATTCAGTACTTC. This chain uses TRBV4-2 with TRBJ2-4, with 7 bases that match TRBD1. V shed 2 bases, J shed 3 bases, and the junction held 4 bases outside the gene matches. The CDR3 totals 15 residues. Per germline, CDR1 LGHNA and CDR2 YNFKEQ.

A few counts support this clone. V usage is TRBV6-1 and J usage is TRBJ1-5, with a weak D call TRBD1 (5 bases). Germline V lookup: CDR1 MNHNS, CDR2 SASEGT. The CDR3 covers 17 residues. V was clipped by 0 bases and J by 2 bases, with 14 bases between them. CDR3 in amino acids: CASSEALGRVGNQPQHF. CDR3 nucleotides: TGTGCCAGCAGTGAAGCGCTGGGCAGGGTTGGCAATCAGCCCCAGCATTTT.

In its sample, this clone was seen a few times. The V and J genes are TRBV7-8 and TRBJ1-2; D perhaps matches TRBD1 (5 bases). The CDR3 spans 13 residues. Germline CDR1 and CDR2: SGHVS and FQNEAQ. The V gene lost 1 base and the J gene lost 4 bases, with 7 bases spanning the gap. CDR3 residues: CASSLGGVYGYTF. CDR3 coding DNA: TGTGCCAGCAGCTTAGGGGGCGTCTATGGCTACACCTTC. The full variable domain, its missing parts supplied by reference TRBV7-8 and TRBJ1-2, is GAGVSQSPRYKVAKRGQDVALRCDPISGHVSLFWYQQALGQGPEFLTYFQNEAQLDKSGLPSDRFFAERPEGSVSTLKIQRTQQEDSAVYLCASSLGGVYGYTFGSGTRLTVV.

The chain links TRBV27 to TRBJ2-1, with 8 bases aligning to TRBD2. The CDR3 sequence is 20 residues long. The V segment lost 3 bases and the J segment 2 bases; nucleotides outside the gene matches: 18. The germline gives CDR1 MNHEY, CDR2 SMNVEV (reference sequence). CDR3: CASSFLGGLAHNWAYNEQFF. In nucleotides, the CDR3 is TGTGCCAGCAGTTTTTTGGGTGGACTAGCTCATAACTGGGCCTACAATGAGCAGTTCTTC.

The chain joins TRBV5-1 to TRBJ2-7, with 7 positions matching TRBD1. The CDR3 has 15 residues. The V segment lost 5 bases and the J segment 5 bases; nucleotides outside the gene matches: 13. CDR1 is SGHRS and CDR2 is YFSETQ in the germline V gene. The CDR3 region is CASRSGPGTEDEQYF. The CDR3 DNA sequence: TGCGCCAGCAGGTCAGGTCCCGGGACAGAGGACGAGCAGTACTTC.

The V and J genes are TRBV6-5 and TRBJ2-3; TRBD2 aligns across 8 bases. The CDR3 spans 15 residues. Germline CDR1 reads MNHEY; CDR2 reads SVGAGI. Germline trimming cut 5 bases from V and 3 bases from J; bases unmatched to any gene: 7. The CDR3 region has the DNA TGTGCCAGCAGTCAAACTCGACTAGCGACAGATACGCAGTATTTT. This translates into CASSQTRLATDTQYF.

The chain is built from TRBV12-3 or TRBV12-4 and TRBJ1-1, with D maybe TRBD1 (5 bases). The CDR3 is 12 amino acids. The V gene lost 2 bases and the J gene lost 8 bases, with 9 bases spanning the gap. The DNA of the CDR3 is TGTGCCAGCAGTTTATGGAGGGGAGAAGCTTTCTTT. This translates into CASSLWRGEAFF.

The CDR3 region has the DNA TGCGCCAGCAGCTACGACGACAGCTATGGCTACACCTTC. Its translation: CASSYDDSYGYTF. The V call is TRBV5-1, the J call TRBJ1-2; TRBD1 might be the D (5 bases). The V end lost 3 bases, the J end lost 4 bases, and 10 bases lay between the germline ends. The CDR3 is 13 amino acids. Germline V CDR1 and CDR2: SGHRS, YFSETQ.

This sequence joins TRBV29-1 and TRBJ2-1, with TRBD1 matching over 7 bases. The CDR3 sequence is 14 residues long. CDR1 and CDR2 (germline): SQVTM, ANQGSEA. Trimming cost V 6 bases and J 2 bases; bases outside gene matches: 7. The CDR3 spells CSVEDRITYNEQFF. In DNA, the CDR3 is TGCAGCGTCGAGGACAGGATAACCTACAATGAGCAGTTCTTC.

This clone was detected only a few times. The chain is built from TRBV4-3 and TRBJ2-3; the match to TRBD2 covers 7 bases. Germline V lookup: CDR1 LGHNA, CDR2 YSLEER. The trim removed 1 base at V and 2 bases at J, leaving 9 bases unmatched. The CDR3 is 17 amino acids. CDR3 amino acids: CASSQGAGLAVTDTQYF. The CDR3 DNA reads TGCGCCAGCAGCCAAGGGGCTGGGCTAGCGGTCACAGATACGCAGTATTTT.

Here the CDR3 reads CASSFNAGSDTGELFF. CDR3 DNA sequence: TGTGCCAGCAGCTTTAATGCGGGGTCGGACACCGGGGAGCTGTTTTTT. This rearrangement joins TRBV5-5 to TRBJ2-2; maybe TRBD2 (6 bases). Germline loops: CDR1 SGHKS, CDR2 YYEKEE (reference sequence). This CDR3 spans 16 amino acids. Between the trimmed V and J ends, which lost 2 bases and 3 bases, there was a span of 14 bases. The complete variable domain, with remaining parts taken from reference TRBV5-5 and TRBJ2-2, reads DAGVTQSPTHLIKTRGQQVTLRCSPISGHKSVSWYQQVLGQGPQFIFQYYEKEERGRGNFPDRFSARQFPNYSSELNVNALLLGDSALYLCASSFNAGSDTGELFFGEGSRLTVL.

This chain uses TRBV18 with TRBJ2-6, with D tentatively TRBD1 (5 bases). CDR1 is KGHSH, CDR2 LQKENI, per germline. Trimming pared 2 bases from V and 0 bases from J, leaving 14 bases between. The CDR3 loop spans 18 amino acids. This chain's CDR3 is CASSPRQGHSSGANVLTF. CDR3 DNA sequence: TGTGCCAGCTCACCAAGGCAGGGCCATTCCTCTGGGGCCAACGTCCTGACTTTC.